This T cell receptor beta chain stems from a study of CXCR3-negative and CXCR3-positive naive CD8 T cells. Study summary: Roughly 140 million TRB reads were obtained in total, which works out to about 1.5 +/- 0.3 million per library.

Broader study findings: Researchers report CXCR3 expression partially decreased after cryopreservation, with fresh PBMCs used in most assays. Memory, not naive, CXCR3-negative and CXCR3-positive cells differed in TRBV-TRBJ usage. CXCR3-positive naive cells carried more hydrophobic TRB CDR3s than CXCR3-negative naive cells did.

Regarding this clonotype: Its specificity is not known.

Germline values: CDR1 KGHDR, CDR2 SFDVKD. The CDR3 sequence is 17 residues long. The authors prepared UMI-labeled TRB cDNA libraries by 5' RACE. TCRdb reanalyzed the 5' RACE reads, giving one entry per CDR3 protein sequence and no DNA. The listing records about 50,000 distinct CDR3 sequences. The specimen was naive CXCR3+ CD8+ T cells from blood. Subset denoted: CD45RO-CCR7+CD27+CD95- naive CD8+ T cells expressing CXCR3 (TNR3+). The receptor was isolated from a human donor in good health. Some clones in this sample may be carry-over from other donors' samples. The chain carries TRBV24-1 and TRBJ2-2. The CDR3 sequence: CATSDVETTSNTGELFF.